This paragraph reports one TCR beta chain. This receptor's antigen is unknown. No base quality values were provided; no much bigger clone lies one nucleotide off. The data derive from a study of cytomegalovirus exposure and HLA in healthy donors (dated by TCRdb to between 2016 and 2019). At the level of the whole study: In an earlier analysis of fewer than 750 of the donors, approximately 260 Gb of sequence data and 117 million unique TCR beta sequences from roughly 200 million T cells were reported. Approximately 310 gigabases of sequencing data and approximately 91 million unique TCR sequences made up an early release that covered around 640 HLA-typed donors. Of the approximately 400 genotyped donors, roughly 76% were placed in the genetic ancestry cluster associated with self-reported Caucasian donors. The study aimed to test whether cataloging public T cell receptors could reveal signatures of past pathogen exposure. Using immunosequencing, the study profiled T cell repertoires from approximately 700 subjects and related those repertoires to cytomegalovirus serostatus. A separate validation cohort of approximately 130 different subjects was used in addition to the 666-subject first cohort. To predict cytomegalovirus infection status, the study brought together high-throughput TCR immunosequencing, statistical association of individual TCRs with disease status, and machine learning. A later analysis re-analyzed previously published TCR beta repertoires from 666 donors and added high-resolution HLA genotyping to study TCR occurrence patterns. Rather than using new phenotypic data, the later analysis identified candidate immune exposures from TCR beta sequences and from how often those sequences occurred across donors. In an earlier analysis of 587 of the donors, high-throughput TCR beta sequencing was used to judge whether each TCR beta V gene segment behaved as functional or pseudogenic. Donor age, sex, ethnicity and CMV serostatus were compiled alongside the repertoire data. In a later genetic analysis, genome-wide SNP genotypes for about three fifths of the 666 donors were used, and that subset was treated as a discovery cohort. Every repertoire in the discovery cohort had been generated on one and the same sequencing platform. Both class I and class II loci were covered by HLA typing, at four-digit resolution. The number of typed donors differed by locus: about 620-640 for A, B, C, DRB1 and DQB1; 522 for DQA1; about 600 for DPA1; and roughly 490 for DPB1. About five DR-DQ haplotypes were treated as single units for association and clustering because of strong linkage in the cohort. On average, roughly 250,000 unique TCR beta nucleotide sequences were sequenced per donor among 300 to 500 genotyped donors of the cohort, with around 19% of those sequences being non-productive. Here is what the overall study found, with its caveats: A few of the identified cytomegalovirus-associated TCR beta chains were confirmed in vitro to be specific for cytomegalovirus antigens. Correlated functional status among segregating V segments might reflect linkage disequilibrium, but an unknown experimental factor could not be ruled out. In a later analysis, several top co-occurrence clusters were reported to appear linked to parvovirus B19, influenza, CMV and Epstein-Barr virus. Assigning TCR associations to individual alleles was difficult when HLA alleles, especially DR and DQ, strongly co-occurred. According to the authors, the approach could potentially be generalized to other disease states and immunological phenotypes. Some IMGT-functional V segments, including TRBV6-2 and TRBV6-3, could not be told apart with the 87-base-pair reads, so those segments were excluded. The sequencing pipeline was judged likely to have produced a cluster of highly shared sequence variants as a technical artifact. In a later analysis, most CMV-associated TCR beta chains were found to appear HLA-restricted, with HLA associations seemingly driven largely by CMV exposure. A further reported finding was that TCR beta sequences accurately predicted the HLA-A and HLA-B alleles for most subjects in the first cohort. Presence/absence analyses assumed roughly uniform sequencing depth across donors, an assumption that may not hold. Because counts were too low, about 15 rarely observed V segments, including chromosome 9 orphons, were left out of the earlier analysis of roughly 600 of the donors. According to a later genetic analysis, donors in an Asian-associated ancestry cluster had fewer N-insertions in productive TCRs than the approximately 710-donor mean. Because HLA typing was missing for some donors at each locus, association tests included only the typed subset. Across donors, most TCR sequences were observed very rarely, whereas some public TCRs were present in many individuals. In a later analysis, HLA-associated TCR beta chains showed more clonal expansion and lower generation probabilities than non-associated chains that were equally common. The study listed 150 to 200 TCR beta chains as associated with cytomegalovirus. An association between a missense DCLRE1C variant and V-gene and J-gene trimming of TCR beta chains was found in a later genetic analysis and replicated in an independent cohort. The only immune exposure information available for the cohort was CMV serostatus. In a later analysis, TCR association rates were found to vary across HLA loci, with the most associated TCRs seen for DRB1 alleles and the fewest for HLA-C alleles. In an earlier analysis of more than 450 of the donors, most TCR beta V segments were observed in productive rearrangements about 87% or about 30% of the time, broadly matching IMGT annotations. A later analysis associated roughly 17,000 TCR beta sequences with specific HLA alleles at a false discovery rate of 0.05. The classifier was reported to diagnose cytomegalovirus status with high specificity and sensitivity in both the original cohort and the validation cohort. Only TCR beta chains were sequenced in this cohort, and the absence of alpha or paired-chain data limited detectable features.

The cohort consisted of 600 to 750 healthy bone marrow donors. Cohort members were all nominally healthy when sampled, although unrecorded immune exposures were likely present. The donor was CMV seronegative and belonged to the group of around 400 seronegative cohort members. A peripheral blood sample was provided by each donor, and peripheral blood mononuclear cells were used for TCR beta sequencing. Genomic DNA was extracted from the blood cell samples with the Qiagen DNeasy Blood Extraction Kit. The library was generated by the immunoSEQ multiplex PCR assay. For the multiplex PCR, a mixture combining 60 forward primers for TCR Vbeta segments and 13 reverse primers for TCR Jbeta segments was used. A multiplex PCR assay on genomic DNA amplified the CDR3 region of rearranged TCR beta genes. The amplified TCR beta libraries were sequenced on the Illumina HiSeq System as 87-base-pair reads. As for the original processing: Across the 500 to 750 repertoires, a later analysis counted 75 million to 90 million unique TCR beta chains, approximately 12 million of which were shared by at least two donors. Raw reads were error-corrected and collapsed into unique sequences by a nearest-neighbor algorithm in which closely related sequences were merged to remove PCR and sequencing errors. Alignment of CDR3 sequences to IMGT reference sequences was used to assign V, D and J gene segments. For a sequence to be retained, at least a six-nucleotide match to both a V gene segment and a J gene segment was required. A rearrangement counted as productive if the CDR3 had no stop codons and remained in frame with V and J, and every other rearrangement counted as non-productive. Following IMGT convention, CDR3 was defined as the stretch from the second conserved V-encoded cysteine up to the conserved J-encoded phenylalanine. The earlier analysis of about 620 of the donors excluded sequences that lacked an unambiguous match to a single V gene segment. An earlier analysis of several hundred of the donors classified V segments as functional when productive rearrangements were above 56.7% and as segregating when the standard deviation between donors was above 5%. A statistical classification framework was developed to diagnose cytomegalovirus status using the catalog of TCR beta chain sequences. In a later analysis, V and J genes were assigned by comparing TCR nucleotide sequences against IMGT/GENE-DB human TR gene sequences. The TCRdist pipeline was used in a later analysis to assign CDR3 sequences and most-parsimonious VDJ recombination scenarios. In a later analysis, every TCR beta chain was defined by the combination of its CDR3 amino acid sequence and its V-gene family, and reads without a unique V-gene family were dropped. In a later analysis, 450 to 600 highly shared, low-generation-probability nucleotide sequences were removed to address suspected cross-contamination and a sequencing artifact. In a later analysis, a clonal expansion index was calculated for each public chain from normalized within-repertoire ranks of inferred template counts. In a later analysis, generation probabilities were computed using a VDJ recombination model fitted to out-of-frame rearrangements, and the results were checked against IGoR. In a later analysis, TCR-TCR, TCR-HLA and TCR-CMV co-occurrence was scored with hypergeometric tests, and a repertoire-size bias correction was applied to TCR pairs. To estimate false discovery rates, a later analysis permuted the HLA or CMV assignments 20 times. In a later analysis, co-occurring TCRs were grouped using DBSCAN, with TCRdist sequence similarity added in when clustering inside HLA-allele-positive subsets. Repertoires with fewer than 30,000 or more than 120,000 public chains, plus five repertoires with anomalous nucleotide sharing, were excluded from co-occurrence clustering. TCRdb holds this immuneACCESS table with in-frame rearrangements only. Some clones are missing; in checked studies, unresolved V genes explain under half, and the rest has no known cause. The V and J calls and the clone size are those of that table, but D and trimming were determined from the DNA. The sample includes 200,000 to 250,000 clones, with approximately 80% observed a single time. The ten largest account for about 1.8% of the sample.

From V the trimming removes 3 bases and from J it removes 3 bases, while the gene matches leave 7 bases of the junction unaccounted for. Sequences MGHRA (CDR1) and YSYEKL (CDR2) are obtained from the germline V gene. From its cysteine to its phenylalanine, the CDR3 spans 16 amino acids. The DNA shown is the 48-base CDR3, in frame from base 1. The specimen sequenced was PBMCs. The chain was built from TRBV4-1 and TRBJ2-3, and TRBD2 aligns with 9 junction nucleotides. The receptor was isolated from a man aged 45-65 years in good health and CMV-seronegative. The DNA is TGCGCCAGCAGCCAGAGTAGCGGGAGCGCTACAGATACGCAGTATTTT. This encodes CASSQSSGSATDTQYF.